These T cell receptor beta chains were read from a single sample in a study of beta chain features in type 1 diabetes. Sequencing was performed with immunoSEQ multiplex PCR; in TCRdb, only in-frame clones are kept and a portion is missing. The sample records approximately 160,000 clones, 7.5% to 10% being singletons. Sequencing was carried out using central memory CD4+ T cells from blood. The receptor source for this set is a man younger than 30 in good health. The CDR3 runs from the conserved cysteine through the conserved F or W. The order of the fields is J gene, clone size, V gene, D gene, CDR3 DNA, CDR3 protein. A D gene is named only where the DNA matches it firmly. Some rows mark clone size as missing; the rest say once, few, many or name a class of expanded clone.

>TRBJ1-2|NA|TRBV6-6|NA
TGTGCCAGCAGTTACTTGGCAGGCACTAACTATGGCTACACCTTC
CASSYLAGTNYGYTF
>TRBJ2-2|few|TRBV6-5|NA
TGTGCCAGCAGTTACTGGACTACCAACACCGGGGAGCTGTTTTTT
CASSYWTTNTGELFF
>TRBJ2-1|NA|TRBV27|NA
TGTGCCAGCAGTTTTCCGGGACACCCCATGCGGTTCTTC
CASSFPGHPMRFF
>TRBJ2-1|NA|TRBV6-6|TRBD2
TGTGCCAGCAGTTATAATAGCGGGATATACAATGAGCAGTTCTTC
CASSYNSGIYNEQFF
>TRBJ1-1|NA|TRBV9|NA
TGTGCCAGCAGCGTAGGCCCGGACAAGAACACTGAAGCTTTCTTT
CASSVGPDKNTEAFF
>TRBJ2-1|few|TRBV7-2|TRBD2
TGTGCCAGCACCCAACAAGCGGGGGGGCTCAATGAGCAGTTCTTC
CASTQQAGGLNEQFF
>TRBJ2-5|few|TRBV29-1|NA
TGCAGCGTTGTCGGGGGGCAGGAGACCCAGTACTTC
CSVVGGQETQYF
>TRBJ1-2|NA|TRBV5-8|NA
TGTGCCAGCAGCTTGGGACAGAACTATGGCTACACCTTC
CASSLGQNYGYTF
>TRBJ1-4|few|TRBV5-1|NA
TGCGCCAGCAGCTTGGACGTAGGGGCAACTAATGAAAAACTGTTTTTT
CASSLDVGATNEKLFF
>TRBJ1-2|few|TRBV18|TRBD1
TGTGCCAGCTCACCAGCGACAGGGACTTCTAACTATGGCTACACCTTC
CASSPATGTSNYGYTF
>TRBJ2-5|NA|TRBV18|NA
TGTGCCAGCTCACCACCCCTAGACGGGACCCAGTACTTC
CASSPPLDGTQYF
>TRBJ2-3|NA|TRBV12-5|TRBD1
TGTGCTAGTGCTCAGGGGGACCAGGCAGATACGCAGTATTTT
CASAQGDQADTQYF
>TRBJ2-1|many|TRBV5-4|TRBD1
TGTGCCAGCAGTTCCGGGACAGGGGGCTACAATGAGCAGTTCTTC
CASSSGTGGYNEQFF
>TRBJ1-4|NA|TRBV18|NA
TGTGCCAGCTCACCCGCCGGGACTAAAAATGAAAAACTGTTTTTT
CASSPAGTKNEKLFF
>TRBJ2-7|few|TRBV30|NA
TGTGCCTGGAGTGAGGGCAGGGACTACGAGCAGTACTTC
CAWSEGRDYEQYF
>TRBJ2-6|few|TRBV7-9|NA
TGTGCCAGCAGCCTTGAGAGGAGCTCTGGGGCCAACGTCCTGACTTTC
CASSLERSSGANVLTF
>TRBJ2-7|few|TRBV11-2|NA
TGTGCCAGCAGCTTAGCCACGGGAGCAAGAGGGGCCTACGAGCAGTACTTC
CASSLATGARGAYEQYF
>TRBJ2-3|NA|TRBV7-3|TRBD2
TGTGCCAGCAGCCCGTCAGCGGGGGGCAGGGATACGCAGTATTTT
CASSPSAGGRDTQYF
>TRBJ1-5|NA|TRBV11-1|NA
TGTGCCAGCAGCTTGGGGCGTTATCAGCCCCAGCATTTT
CASSLGRYQPQHF
>TRBJ1-2|NA|TRBV7-2|TRBD1
TGTGCCAGCAGCTACGACAGGGGGCCATATGGCTACACCTTC
CASSYDRGPYGYTF
>TRBJ1-1|few|TRBV5-4|NA
TGTGCCAGCAGCTTGGGACAACGTTGGACTGAAGCTTTCTTT
CASSLGQRWTEAFF
>TRBJ2-1|few|TRBV4-3|NA
TGCGCCAGCAGCCAAGCGCTAGAATCCTACAATGAGCAGTTCTTC
CASSQALESYNEQFF
>TRBJ2-7|NA|TRBV27|NA
TGTGCCAGCAGTCCCCTAACAGGGGGGGGCGAGCAGTACTTC
CASSPLTGGGEQYF
>TRBJ2-6|few|TRBV7-2|NA
TGTGCCAGCAGCTTAGCCTTTAGCTCTGGGGCCAACGTCCTGACTTTC
CASSLAFSSGANVLTF
>TRBJ2-7|few|TRBV13|TRBD1
TGTGCCAGCAGAGAGGCCGGGACAGGTATCGAGCAGTACTTC
CASREAGTGIEQYF
>TRBJ2-7|NA|TRBV19|TRBD1
TGTGCCAGTAGTATCTTGCCGGGACAGGGCTTTTACGAGCAGTACTTC
CASSILPGQGFYEQYF
>TRBJ2-6|many|TRBV2|NA
TGTGCCAGCAGCCGTTCTTCTGGGGCCAACGTCCTGACTTTC
CASSRSSGANVLTF
>TRBJ2-7|NA|TRBV6-1|TRBD1
TGTGCCAGCAGTGAAGTCCAGGGGGACCACGAGCAGTACTTC
CASSEVQGDHEQYF